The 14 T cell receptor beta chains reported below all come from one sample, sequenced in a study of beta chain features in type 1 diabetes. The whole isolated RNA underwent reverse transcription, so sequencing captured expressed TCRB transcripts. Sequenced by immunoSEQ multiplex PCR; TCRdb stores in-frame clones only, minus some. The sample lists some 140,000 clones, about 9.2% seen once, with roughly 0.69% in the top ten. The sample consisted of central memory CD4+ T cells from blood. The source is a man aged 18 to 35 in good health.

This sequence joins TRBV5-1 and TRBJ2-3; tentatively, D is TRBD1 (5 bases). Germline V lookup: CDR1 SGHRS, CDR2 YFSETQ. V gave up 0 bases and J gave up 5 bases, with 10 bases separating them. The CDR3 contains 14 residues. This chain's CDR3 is CASSLEGIGDTQYF. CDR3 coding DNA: TGCGCCAGCAGCTTGGAGGGGATTGGAGATACGCAGTATTTT.

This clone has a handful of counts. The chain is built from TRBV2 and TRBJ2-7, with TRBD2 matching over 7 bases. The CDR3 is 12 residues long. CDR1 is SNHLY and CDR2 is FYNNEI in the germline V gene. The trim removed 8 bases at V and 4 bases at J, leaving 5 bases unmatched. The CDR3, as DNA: TGTGCCAGCTGCCGGGGGGATTACGAGCAGTACTTC. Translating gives CASCRGDYEQYF.

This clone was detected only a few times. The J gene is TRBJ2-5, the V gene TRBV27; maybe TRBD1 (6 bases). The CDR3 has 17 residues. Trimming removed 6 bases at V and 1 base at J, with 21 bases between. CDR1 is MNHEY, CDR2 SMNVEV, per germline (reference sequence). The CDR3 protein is CASSRAPDSNIQETQYF. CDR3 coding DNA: TGTGCCAGCAGCCGAGCGCCGGACAGTAATATCCAAGAGACCCAGTACTTC.

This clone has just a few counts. The CDR3 is CASSLMAGGNTGELFF. The CDR3 region has the DNA TGTGCCAGCAGCTTAATGGCGGGGGGGAACACCGGGGAGCTGTTTTTT. The rearrangement uses TRBV7-3 and TRBJ2-2, with 8 nucleotides matching TRBD2. The CDR3 runs to 16 residues. V gave up 1 base and J gave up 1 base; unmatched junction bases: 2. Germline assignment: CDR1 SGHTA and CDR2 FQGTGA.

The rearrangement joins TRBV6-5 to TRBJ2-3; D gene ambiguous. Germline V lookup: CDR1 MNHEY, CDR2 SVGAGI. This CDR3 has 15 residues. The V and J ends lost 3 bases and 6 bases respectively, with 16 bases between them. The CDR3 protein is CASSYGLSFMDTQYF. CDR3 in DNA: TGTGCCAGCAGTTATGGGCTTTCATTCATGGATACGCAGTATTTT.

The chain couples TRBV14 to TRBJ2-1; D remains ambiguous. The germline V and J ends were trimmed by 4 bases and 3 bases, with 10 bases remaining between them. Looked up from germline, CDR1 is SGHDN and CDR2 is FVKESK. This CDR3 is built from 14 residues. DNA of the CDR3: TGTGCCAGCAGCCTGTTTCGAGGCTACAATGAGCAGTTCTTC. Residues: CASSLFRGYNEQFF.

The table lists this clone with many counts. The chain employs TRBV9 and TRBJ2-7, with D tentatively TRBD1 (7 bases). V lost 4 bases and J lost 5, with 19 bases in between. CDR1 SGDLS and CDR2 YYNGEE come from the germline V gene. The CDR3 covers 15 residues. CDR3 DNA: TGTGCCAGCAGCCCTCTGAGGCAGGGGGGCCACGAGCAGTACTTC. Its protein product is CASSPLRQGGHEQYF. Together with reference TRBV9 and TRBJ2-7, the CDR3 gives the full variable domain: DSGVTQTPKHLITATGQRVTLRCSPRSGDLSVYWYQQSLDQGLQFLIQYYNGEERAKGNILERFSAQQFPDLHSELNLSSLELGDSALYFCASSPLRQGGHEQYFGPGTRLTVT.

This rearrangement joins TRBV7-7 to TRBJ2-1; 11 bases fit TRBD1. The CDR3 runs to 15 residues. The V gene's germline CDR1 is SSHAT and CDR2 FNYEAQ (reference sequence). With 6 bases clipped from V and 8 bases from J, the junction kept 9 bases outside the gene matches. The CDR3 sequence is CASRHRDRGFHEQFF. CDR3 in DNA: TGTGCCAGCAGACACCGGGACAGGGGGTTTCATGAGCAGTTCTTC.

CDR3 region: CASSLEGGENQPQHF. CDR3 bases: TGCGCCAGCAGCTTGGAGGGAGGGGAAAATCAGCCCCAGCATTTT. This sequence joins TRBV5-1 and TRBJ1-5; the D gene is possibly TRBD1 (5 bases). This CDR3 has 15 residues. Trimming removed 0 bases from V and 4 bases from J, with 11 bases in between. CDR1 and CDR2 (germline): SGHRS, YFSETQ.

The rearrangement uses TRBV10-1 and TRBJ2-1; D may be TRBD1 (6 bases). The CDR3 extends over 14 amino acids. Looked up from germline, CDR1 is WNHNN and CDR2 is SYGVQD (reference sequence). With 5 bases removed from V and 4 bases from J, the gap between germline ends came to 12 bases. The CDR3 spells CASSKMDSYNEQFF. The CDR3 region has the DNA TGCGCCAGCAGTAAAATGGACAGTTACAATGAGCAGTTCTTC.

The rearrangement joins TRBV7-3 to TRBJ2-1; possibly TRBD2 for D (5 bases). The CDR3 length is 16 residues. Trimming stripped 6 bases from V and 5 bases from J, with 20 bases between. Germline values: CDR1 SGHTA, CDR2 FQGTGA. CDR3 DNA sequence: TGTGCCAGCAGTAACCCCCGAGGGCCGAGGAACAATGAGCAGTTCTTC. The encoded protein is CASSNPRGPRNNEQFF.

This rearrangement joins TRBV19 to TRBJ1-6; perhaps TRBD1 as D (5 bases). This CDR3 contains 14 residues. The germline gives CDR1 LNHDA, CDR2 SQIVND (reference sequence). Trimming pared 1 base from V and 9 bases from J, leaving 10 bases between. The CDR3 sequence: CASSIGGGRSPLHF. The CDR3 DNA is TGTGCCAGTAGTATAGGGGGGGGACGTTCACCCCTCCACTTT.

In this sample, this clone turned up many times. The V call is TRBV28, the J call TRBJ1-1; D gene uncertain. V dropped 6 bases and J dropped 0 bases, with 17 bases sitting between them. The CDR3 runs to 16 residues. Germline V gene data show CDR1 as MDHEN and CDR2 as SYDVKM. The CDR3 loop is CASRSNDFFLNTEAFF. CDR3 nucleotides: TGTGCCAGCAGAAGCAATGATTTCTTCCTGAACACTGAAGCTTTCTTT.

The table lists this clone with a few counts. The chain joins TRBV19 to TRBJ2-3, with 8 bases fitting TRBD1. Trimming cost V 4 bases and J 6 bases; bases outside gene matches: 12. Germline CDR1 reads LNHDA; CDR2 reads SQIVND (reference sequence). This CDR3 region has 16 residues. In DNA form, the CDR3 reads TGTGCCAGTAGTACGACTCGGACAGGGTATTTTGATACGCAGTATTTT. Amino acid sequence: CASSTTRTGYFDTQYF.